This is a list of T cell receptor beta chains from one sample in a study of T cells expressing NK-cell markers. TCRdb reanalyzed the 5' RACE reads, giving one entry per CDR3 protein sequence and no DNA. Here the sample table reports a few hundred thousand distinct CDR3 sequences. The specimen sequenced was blood T cells: a sorted CD56 or NKG2C T cell subset, CD4+ or CD8+ T cells, or bulk PBMC T cells (not recorded which). These receptors originate from a man aged 18 to 69 in good health. CDR3s include the opening cysteine and the closing phenylalanine or tryptophan. The order of the fields is J gene, V gene, CDR3 protein.

J gene: TRBJ2-7
V gene: TRBV18
CDR3 protein: CASSSRVTRQGSYEQYF

J gene: TRBJ1-1
V gene: TRBV12-3/TRBV12-4
CDR3 protein: CASSSGLGAFF

J gene: TRBJ2-4
V gene: TRBV12-5
CDR3 protein: CASGLDNPKNIQYF

J gene: TRBJ2-3
V gene: TRBV6-1
CDR3 protein: CASSGPTSGGSVTQYF

J gene: TRBJ2-1
V gene: TRBV2
CDR3 protein: CAVPRGAGILNEQFF

J gene: TRBJ1-1
V gene: TRBV28
CDR3 protein: CATQTGNTEAFF

J gene: TRBJ2-7
V gene: TRBV27
CDR3 protein: CASSLWGAGGPYEQYF

J gene: TRBJ1-4
V gene: TRBV6-5
CDR3 protein: CASSYSRIAGSTNEKLFF

J gene: TRBJ1-6
V gene: TRBV2
CDR3 protein: CASRPDGLNNSPLHF

J gene: TRBJ1-1
V gene: TRBV7-9
CDR3 protein: CASSLEGDTEAFF

J gene: TRBJ2-7
V gene: TRBV9
CDR3 protein: CASSVVASGGQYF

J gene: TRBJ1-2
V gene: TRBV7-2
CDR3 protein: CASSYNVGLNYGYTF

J gene: TRBJ2-6
V gene: TRBV3-1
CDR3 protein: CASSHPGRPTGANVLTF

J gene: TRBJ1-6
V gene: TRBV5-1
CDR3 protein: CASSHTFGSSYNSPLHF

J gene: TRBJ1-5
V gene: TRBV18
CDR3 protein: CASSQSKRDNQPQHF

J gene: TRBJ2-7
V gene: TRBV7-6
CDR3 protein: CASSLTGREQYF

J gene: TRBJ2-3
V gene: TRBV21-1
CDR3 protein: CASSKVGRQPRLSRTDTQYF

J gene: TRBJ2-3
V gene: TRBV9
CDR3 protein: CASSGPSGGAQDTQYF

J gene: TRBJ2-7
V gene: TRBV15
CDR3 protein: CATSRVLTSGGEQYF

J gene: TRBJ2-5
V gene: TRBV20-1
CDR3 protein: CSARGGTGVETQYF

J gene: TRBJ2-7
V gene: TRBV6-6
CDR3 protein: CASSYSEDIEQYF

J gene: TRBJ2-2
V gene: TRBV20-1
CDR3 protein: CSARVQQANTGELFF

J gene: TRBJ2-1
V gene: TRBV21-1
CDR3 protein: CASSKLPWDGYNEQFF

J gene: TRBJ2-1
V gene: TRBV5-5
CDR3 protein: CASSLASSGLNEQFF

J gene: TRBJ2-1
V gene: TRBV20-1
CDR3 protein: CSARDYQGVGNEQFF

J gene: TRBJ1-5
V gene: TRBV20-1
CDR3 protein: CSARRGLDNQPQHF